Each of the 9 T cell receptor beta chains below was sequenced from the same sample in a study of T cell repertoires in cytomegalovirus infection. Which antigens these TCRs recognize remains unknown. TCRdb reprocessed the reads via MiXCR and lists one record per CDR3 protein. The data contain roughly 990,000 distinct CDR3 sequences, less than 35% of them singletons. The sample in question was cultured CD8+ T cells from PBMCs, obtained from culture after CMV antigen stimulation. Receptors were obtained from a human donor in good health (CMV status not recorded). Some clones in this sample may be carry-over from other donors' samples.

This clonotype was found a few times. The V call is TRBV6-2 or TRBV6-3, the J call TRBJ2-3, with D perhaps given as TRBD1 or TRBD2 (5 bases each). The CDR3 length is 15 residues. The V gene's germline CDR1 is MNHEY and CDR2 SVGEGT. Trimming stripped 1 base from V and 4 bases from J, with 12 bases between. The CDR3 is CASSYYGAGADTQYF. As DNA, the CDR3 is TGTGCCAGCAGTTACTACGGGGCCGGGGCAGATACGCAGTATTTT.

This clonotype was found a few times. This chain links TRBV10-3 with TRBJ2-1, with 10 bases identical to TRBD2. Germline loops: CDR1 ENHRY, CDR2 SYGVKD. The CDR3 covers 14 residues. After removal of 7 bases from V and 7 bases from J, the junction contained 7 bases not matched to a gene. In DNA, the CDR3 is TGTGCCATCAACGAGCGGGGGGGCAGGAATGAGCAGTTCTTC. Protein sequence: CAINERGGRNEQFF.

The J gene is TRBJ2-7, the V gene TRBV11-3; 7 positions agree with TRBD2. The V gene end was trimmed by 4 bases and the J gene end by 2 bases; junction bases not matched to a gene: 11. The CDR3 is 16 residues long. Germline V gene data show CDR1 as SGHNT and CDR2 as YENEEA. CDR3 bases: TGTGCCAGCAGCTCTAGCTCGGGGGGAGAGGCCTACGAGCAGTACTTC. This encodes CASSSSSGGEAYEQYF.

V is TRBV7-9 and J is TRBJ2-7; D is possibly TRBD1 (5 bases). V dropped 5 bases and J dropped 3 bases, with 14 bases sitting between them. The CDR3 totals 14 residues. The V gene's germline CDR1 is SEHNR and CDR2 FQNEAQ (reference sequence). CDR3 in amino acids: CASSLPDRVYEQYF. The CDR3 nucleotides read TGTGCCAGCAGCCTACCCGACAGAGTCTACGAGCAGTACTTC.

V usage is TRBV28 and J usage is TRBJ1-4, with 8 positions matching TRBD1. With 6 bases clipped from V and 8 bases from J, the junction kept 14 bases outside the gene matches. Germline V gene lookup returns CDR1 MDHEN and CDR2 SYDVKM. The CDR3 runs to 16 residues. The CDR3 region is CASREHRQGSLEKLFF. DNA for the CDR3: TGTGCCAGCAGAGAGCACCGACAGGGGAGTCTCGAAAAACTGTTTTTT.

The CDR3: CATSDPGTRTQYF. CDR3 DNA: TGTGCCACCAGTGATCCCGGGACTAGGACCCAGTACTTC. The rearrangement joins TRBV24-1 to TRBJ2-5; 8 bases are shared with TRBD2. The ends lost 3 bases at V and 7 bases at J; junction bases unmatched: 3. Per the germline V gene, CDR1 is KGHDR and CDR2 is SFDVKD. This CDR3 is built from 13 residues.

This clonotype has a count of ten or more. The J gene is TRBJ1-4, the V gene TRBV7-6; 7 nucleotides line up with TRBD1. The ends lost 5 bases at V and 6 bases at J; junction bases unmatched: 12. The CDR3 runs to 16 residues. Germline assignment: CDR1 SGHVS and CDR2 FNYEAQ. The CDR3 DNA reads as TGTGCCAGCAGCGGGCGACAGGGCCCGAGGGATGAAAAACTGTTTTTT. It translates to CASSGRQGPRDEKLFF.

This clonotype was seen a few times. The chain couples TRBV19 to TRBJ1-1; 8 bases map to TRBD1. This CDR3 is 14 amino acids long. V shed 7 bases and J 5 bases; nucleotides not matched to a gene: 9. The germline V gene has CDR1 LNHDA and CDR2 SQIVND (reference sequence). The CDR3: CASNRGGHSTEAFF. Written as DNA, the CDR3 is TGTGCCAGTAACAGGGGGGGCCATAGTACTGAAGCTTTCTTT. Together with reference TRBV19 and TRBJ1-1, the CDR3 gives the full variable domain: DGGITQSPKYLFRKEGQNVTLSCEQNLNHDAMYWYRQDPGQGLRLIYYSQIVNDFQKGDIAEGYSVSREKKESFPLTVTSAQKNPTAFYLCASNRGGHSTEAFFGQGTRLTVV.

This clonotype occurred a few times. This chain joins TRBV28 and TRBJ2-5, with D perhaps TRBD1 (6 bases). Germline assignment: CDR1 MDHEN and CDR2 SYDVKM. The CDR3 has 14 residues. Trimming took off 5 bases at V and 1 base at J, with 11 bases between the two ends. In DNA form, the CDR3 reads TGTGCCAGCAGTCTCCGACAGGTCCAAGAGACCCAGTACTTC. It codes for CASSLRQVQETQYF. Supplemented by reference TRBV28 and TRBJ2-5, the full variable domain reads DVKVTQSSRYLVKRTGEKVFLECVQDMDHENMFWYRQDPGLGLRLIYFSYDVKMKEKGDIPEGYSVSREKKERFSLILESASTNQTSMYLCASSLRQVQETQYFGPGTRLLVL.